This T cell receptor (beta chain) came from a study of OX40 agonist ivuxolimab in advanced cancers. Regarding the study in general: Ivuxolimab was an agonistic, fully human IgG2 monoclonal antibody directed against OX40 (CD134), a costimulatory receptor. Intravenous ivuxolimab was administered to patients every 2 weeks at six dose levels: 0.01, 0.1, 0.3, 1.5, 3 and 10 mg/kg. Among the approximately 50 dose-escalation patients, 19 had hepatocellular carcinoma, some 15 melanoma, 9 renal cell carcinoma and 9 head and neck cancer. A male proportion of almost 85% and a mean age of about 60 years, ranging from roughly 20 to 80, were recorded for the dose-escalation cohort. Patients were allowed to have had prior anti-PD-1, anti-PD-L1 or anti-CTLA-4 therapy, and more than 35% of the dose-escalation patients had been treated with checkpoint inhibitors. Partial responses occurred in three dose-escalation patients: two with cutaneous melanoma and one with hepatocellular carcinoma. Peripheral TCRbeta sequencing aimed to test whether ivuxolimab altered TCR sequence diversity and caused clonal T-cell expansion. The monotherapy dose-escalation portion (N ≈ 56 patients) of the phase I ivuxolimab trial is reported in the paper. Broad study findings and their caveats: At doses of 0.1 to 3.0 mg/kg, clonal expansion of both CD4+ and CD8+ blood T cells was observed from baseline to week 6. After ivuxolimab, CD8+ T cells had more expanded clones than CD4+ T cells on average. In the 0.1-3.0 mg/kg groups, partial responders were among the patients with the lowest normalized peripheral clonal expansion, particularly in CD8+ T cells. Low levels of normalized T-cell clonal expansion were also seen in some nonresponding patients. Which antigens the clonally expanded peripheral T cells were specific for was not determined.

Patients with autoimmune disease history or receiving systemic immunosuppression were excluded from the trial. In every dose cohort, peripheral blood was drawn for TCR sequencing at baseline, cycle 4 day 1, and cycle 7 day 1. The samples were taken from a phase I, first-in-human, multicenter, open-label dose-escalation trial of ivuxolimab. Adults with locally advanced or metastatic head and neck squamous cell, hepatocellular, melanoma or renal cell carcinoma were enrolled in the trial. Before TCR sequencing, CD4+ T cells and CD8+ T cells were sorted from peripheral blood as separate populations. Genomic DNA was extracted from sorted cells for sequencing of the TCRbeta CDR3 region. TCRbeta CDR3 regions were sequenced using the immunoSEQ Assay. Not all clones reach the TCRdb copy of this immuneACCESS table, which keeps in-frame sequences only. Checked studies attribute under half of the gap to unresolved V genes and leave the rest unexplained. The sample table records 34,000 or so clones; 70% to 80% of these occur just once. Clones ranked in the top ten supply roughly 11% of the sample.

The CDR3, from cysteine to phenylalanine, totals 13 residues. Here the CDR3 DNA is all that survives: 39 bases in frame from base 1. At the junction V is shortened by 4 bases and J by 1 base, with 6 bases in between. CDR1 and CDR2, looked up from the germline V gene, are SGHRS and YFSETQ. About this clone: Its antigen remains undetermined. Qualities for individual bases were not recorded, and no much larger clone is one base off.

Recombination joined TRBV5-1 with TRBJ1-5, with the D gene call left open. Sequenced here: CD4+ or CD8+ T cells sorted from blood, sampled in a trial of the OX40 agonist ivuxolimab. The TCR sequence derives from an adult with an advanced solid tumor such as melanoma, head and neck, liver or kidney cancer. CDR3 region: CASSIDSNQPQHF. DNA sequence: TGCGCCAGCAGCATCGACAGCAATCAGCCCCAGCATTTT.